This T cell receptor (beta chain) was observed in a study of blood T cell repertoires in COVID-19. About the study: Sources were T cells, B-cell-depleted T cells, or PBMCs; the material itself was cDNA or gDNA.

In the original analysis: From reference gene primer amplification, estimates of nucleated cell counts were derived. The data were produced by immunoSEQ multiplex PCR, yet TCRdb's version contains in-frame clones alone and is incomplete. Clone size and the V and J calls come from that table; the DNA yielded D and trimming. The data contain about 120,000 clones, 79% of them singletons. The CDR3 totals 14 residues. The germline V gene has CDR1 SGHKS and CDR2 YYEKEE (reference sequence). Trimming cost V 6 bases and J 4 bases; bases outside gene matches: 8. Sample: peripheral blood. The receptor was derived from a woman of 80 years or more with acute or convalescent COVID-19. V gene TRBV5-5 combines with J gene TRBJ1-2, with 8 bases lining up with TRBD1. The CDR3 nucleotides read TGTGCCAGCACCGCCTCGACAGGGGTCTATGGCTACACCTTC. It specifies CASTASTGVYGYTF.